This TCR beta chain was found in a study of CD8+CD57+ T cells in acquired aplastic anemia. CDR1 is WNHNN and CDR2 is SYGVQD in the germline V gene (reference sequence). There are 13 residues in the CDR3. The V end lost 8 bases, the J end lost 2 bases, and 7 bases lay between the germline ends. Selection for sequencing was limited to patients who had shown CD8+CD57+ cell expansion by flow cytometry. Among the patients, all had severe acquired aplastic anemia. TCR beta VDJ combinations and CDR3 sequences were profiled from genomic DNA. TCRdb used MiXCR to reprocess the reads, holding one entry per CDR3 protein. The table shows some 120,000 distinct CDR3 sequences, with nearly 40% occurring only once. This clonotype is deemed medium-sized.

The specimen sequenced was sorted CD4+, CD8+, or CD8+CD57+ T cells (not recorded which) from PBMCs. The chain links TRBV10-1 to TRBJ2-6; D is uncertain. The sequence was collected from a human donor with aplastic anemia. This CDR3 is CASSPPGANVLTF. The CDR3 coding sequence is TGCGCCAGCTCTCCTCCTGGGGCCAACGTCCTGACTTTC.